Listed below are T cell receptor beta chains from one sample, sequenced in a study of T cells in Graves' hyperthyroidism and ophthalmopathy. Each CDR3 protein is one row after TCRdb ran MiXCR on the multiplex PCR reads. Here the sample spans around 340,000 distinct CDR3 sequences, approximately 15% being singletons. The material sequenced was blood. All receptors come from a man aged 30 to 45 with Graves' hyperthyroidism. Each CDR3 is given with its conserved first and last residue. Fields, in order: J gene, D gene, clone size, V gene, CDR3 protein, CDR3 DNA. The D gene is left open where the match is weak. Only part of the rows carry a size: once, few, many, or a class if the clone is expanded.

TRBJ2-2	.	.	TRBV7-2	CASSLVWNTGELFF	TGTGCCAGCAGCTTAGTCTGGAACACCGGGGAGCTGTTTTTT
TRBJ2-1	TRBD1	.	TRBV28	CASGIQGAVLFGQFF	TGTGCCAGCGGGATACAGGGGGCTGTTTTATTTGGGCAGTTCTTC
TRBJ1-2	.	many	TRBV20-1	CSARGGYLSDYTF	TGCAGTGCTAGAGGCGGGTACCTATCGGACTACACCTTC
TRBJ1-5	.	.	TRBV11-2	CAADLRAGGPSDTQHF	TGTGCCGCAGACCTACGGGCGGGAGGGCCATCAGATACGCAGCATTTT
TRBJ2-1	.	.	TRBV11-2	CASSLNGGGNEQFF	TGTGCCAGCAGCTTAAACGGGGGTGGGAATGAGCAGTTCTTC
TRBJ2-7	TRBD1	many	TRBV6-1	CASSVRSGQSYEQYF	TGTGCCAGCAGTGTTAGATCGGGACAGTCTTACGAGCAGTACTTC
TRBJ1-1	.	many	TRBV20-1	CSARDSGRAEAFF	TGCAGTGCTAGAGATAGTGGTCGGGCTGAAGCTTTCTTT
TRBJ2-3	TRBD1	many	TRBV28	CASSPRQGKRVGDTQYF	TGTGCCAGCAGTCCACGACAGGGGAAGAGAGTGGGAGATACGCAGTATTTT
TRBJ1-1	TRBD1	many	TRBV7-3	CASSFGTATEAFF	TGTGCCAGCAGCTTCGGGACAGCCACTGAAGCTTTCTTT
TRBJ2-3	.	few	TRBV4-1	CASSRGAGRNTDTQYF	TGCGCCAGCAGCCGGGGCGCAGGCAGAAACACAGATACGCAGTATTTT
TRBJ1-4	TRBD1	many	TRBV30	CAWARTGSTNEKLFF	TGTGCCTGGGCCAGGACAGGCTCAACTAATGAAAAACTGTTTTTT
TRBJ2-7	TRBD1	many	TRBV20-1	CSARELGTGDEHEQYF	TGCAGTGCTAGAGAATTGGGGACAGGGGACGAGCACGAGCAGTACTTC
TRBJ1-2	.	many	TRBV3-1	CASSPGQRRGYTF	TGTGCCAGCAGCCCTGGACAGAGACGTGGCTACACCTTC
TRBJ2-7	TRBD1	many	TRBV6-5	CASSYRPGQGHEQYF	TGTGCCAGCAGTTACCGACCGGGACAGGGCCACGAGCAGTACTTC
TRBJ2-2	TRBD1	many	TRBV3-1	CASSQEGTGVLNGELFF	TGTGCCAGCAGCCAAGAGGGGACAGGGGTGTTGAACGGGGAGCTGTTTTTT
TRBJ2-2	.	few	TRBV5-1	CASSLGRQGAGELFF	TGCGCCAGCAGCTTGGGACGCCAAGGGGCCGGGGAGCTGTTTTTT
TRBJ2-1	TRBD2	many	TRBV12-3/TRBV12-4	CASSPGLAGFNEQFF	TGTGCCAGCAGTCCGGGACTAGCGGGATTCAATGAGCAGTTCTTC
TRBJ2-3	TRBD2	.	TRBV5-1	CASSLRSSGSPDTQYF	TGCGCCAGCAGCTTGAGGTCTAGCGGGAGCCCAGATACGCAGTATTTT
TRBJ2-7	.	many	TRBV6-1	CASSAGFTYEQYF	TGTGCCAGCAGTGCAGGGTTCACCTACGAGCAGTACTTC
TRBJ2-7	TRBD2	many	TRBV18	CASSRLLRSGSSYEQYF	TGTGCCAGCTCACGCCTGTTGAGAAGCGGGAGCTCCTACGAGCAGTACTTC
TRBJ1-1	TRBD1	many	TRBV11-2	CASSQSRGLVNTEAFF	TGTGCCAGCAGCCAATCTAGGGGGCTGGTGAACACTGAAGCTTTCTTT
TRBJ2-1	TRBD2	few	TRBV19	CASSMVGGALDEQFF	TGTGCCAGTAGTATGGTGGGAGGGGCCCTCGATGAGCAGTTCTTC
TRBJ2-1	TRBD2	many	TRBV19	CASTTMGAGGDEQFF	TGTGCCAGTACCACAATGGGGGCGGGAGGTGATGAGCAGTTCTTC
TRBJ1-2	.	many	TRBV11-1	CASSLSAGLSYGYTF	TGTGCCAGCAGCTTATCCGCGGGGCTCAGCTATGGCTACACCTTC
TRBJ2-3	TRBD1	.	TRBV4-2	CASSHPSGQGQGDTQYF	TGTGCCAGCAGCCACCCGAGCGGACAGGGGCAAGGGGATACGCAGTATTTT
TRBJ1-2	TRBD1	few	TRBV25-1	CASSETDRGNYGYTF	TGTGCCAGCAGTGAGACGGACAGGGGGAACTATGGCTACACCTTC
TRBJ1-5	TRBD1	many	TRBV28	CATERTGDQPQHF	TGTGCCACCGAAAGGACAGGGGATCAGCCCCAGCATTTT
TRBJ2-6	.	many	TRBV6-1	CASSPGSANVLTF	TGTGCCAGCAGCCCCGGAAGCGCCAACGTCCTGACTTTC
TRBJ1-6	.	few	TRBV5-5	CASSLEGSPLHF	TGTGCCAGCAGCTTGGAGGGTTCACCCCTCCACTTT
TRBJ2-2	.	.	TRBV4-1	CASSQVIGERFF	TGCGCCAGCAGCCAAGTAATCGGGGAGCGGTTTTTT
TRBJ1-1	.	.	TRBV28	CASSLMVGTGNTEAFF	TGTGCCAGCAGTTTAATGGTGGGAACGGGGAACACTGAAGCTTTCTTT
TRBJ2-1	.	few	TRBV7-9	CASSLVRYRYDEQFF	TGTGCCAGCAGCTTAGTGAGGTACAGGTACGATGAGCAGTTCTTC
TRBJ2-1	TRBD2	.	TRBV7-2	CASSLGGRESSYNEQFF	TGTGCCAGCAGCTTAGGCGGGAGGGAGAGCTCCTACAATGAGCAGTTCTTC
TRBJ2-2	TRBD1	few	TRBV6-1	CASSWTGDTGELFF	TGTGCCAGCAGTTGGACAGGGGATACCGGGGAGCTGTTTTTT
TRBJ1-1	TRBD1	many	TRBV7-3	CASSLLGQGAEAFF	TGTGCCAGCAGCTTATTGGGACAGGGTGCTGAAGCTTTCTTT
TRBJ1-6	.	few	TRBV11-2	CASSLYPRLNSPLHF	TGTGCCAGCAGCTTATATCCTCGGCTCAATTCACCCCTCCACTTT
TRBJ2-5	.	many	TRBV5-1	CASSLANALGETQYF	TGCGCCAGCAGCTTGGCTAACGCGCTGGGGGAGACCCAGTACTTC
TRBJ2-7	.	many	TRBV27	CASSWGYSGTGYEQYF	TGTGCCAGCAGTTGGGGATATAGCGGGACAGGCTACGAGCAGTACTTC
TRBJ1-2	.	few	TRBV7-8	CASSPADAHGYTF	TGTGCCAGCAGCCCGGCGGACGCCCATGGCTACACCTTC
TRBJ2-2	TRBD2	few	TRBV6-4	CASSRLAGIGELFF	TGTGCCAGCTCGAGACTAGCGGGAATTGGGGAGCTGTTTTTT
TRBJ1-2	.	.	TRBV18	CASSPLDGEYTF	TGTGCCAGCTCACCTCTGGACGGGGAATACACCTTC
TRBJ1-1	TRBD1	many	TRBV3-1	CASSPMGQGSEAFF	TGTGCCAGCAGCCCAATGGGACAGGGATCTGAAGCTTTCTTT
TRBJ2-2	.	many	TRBV20-1	CSARGGGGRGGELFF	TGCAGTGCTAGAGGAGGGGGAGGGCGGGGGGGGGAGCTGTTTTTT
TRBJ1-4	.	many	TRBV18	CASSTDANEKLFF	TGTGCCAGCTCAACAGACGCTAATGAAAAACTGTTTTTT
TRBJ1-4	TRBD1	.	TRBV20-1	CSGGDRGSTNEKLFF	TGCAGTGGGGGGGACAGGGGATCAACTAATGAAAAACTGTTTTTT
TRBJ2-5	.	few	TRBV20-1	CSARKQETQYF	TGCAGTGCTCGTAAACAAGAGACCCAGTACTTC
TRBJ2-1	TRBD2	many	TRBV18	CASSPSGLVNNEQFF	TGTGCCAGCTCACCTTCGGGACTAGTTAACAATGAGCAGTTCTTC
TRBJ2-2	.	.	TRBV18	CASSPNSVGNTGELFF	TGTGCCAGCTCACCAAATAGCGTAGGGAACACCGGGGAGCTGTTTTTT
TRBJ1-6	.	.	TRBV20-1	CSARVKGINSPLHF	TGCAGTGCTAGAGTGAAGGGGATAAATTCACCCCTCCACTTT
TRBJ2-7	.	many	TRBV7-8	CASSSSWAGREQYF	TGTGCCAGCAGCTCGTCATGGGCGGGTCGGGAGCAGTACTTC
TRBJ1-1	.	.	TRBV29-1	CSVGSVGSQRTEAFF	TGCAGCGTTGGTTCGGTGGGCTCCCAAAGGACTGAAGCTTTCTTT
TRBJ2-5	TRBD2	.	TRBV5-1	CASSLDGRQLAGYFQETQYF	TGCGCCAGCAGCTTGGATGGCAGGCAACTAGCGGGCTATTTCCAAGAGACCCAGTACTTC
TRBJ2-7	.	many	TRBV6-5	CASSFRAAAYNSYEQYF	TGTGCCAGCAGTTTCCGTGCGGCGGCCTACAATAGCTACGAGCAGTACTTC
TRBJ1-2	TRBD1	many	TRBV3-1	CASSPIPGQGSGYTF	TGTGCCAGCAGCCCCATACCGGGACAGGGTTCTGGCTACACCTTC
TRBJ1-2	TRBD1	few	TRBV29-1	CSVETGGRGYTF	TGCAGCGTTGAAACAGGGGGCCGTGGCTACACCTTC
TRBJ2-2	TRBD1	.	TRBV5-1	CASSSPRQGMNTGELFF	TGCGCCAGCAGCTCCCCCCGACAGGGGATGAACACCGGGGAGCTGTTTTTT
TRBJ2-3	TRBD2	few	TRBV19	CASSVPGLAGGVTDTQYF	TGTGCCAGTAGTGTCCCGGGACTAGCGGGAGGGGTCACAGATACGCAGTATTTT
TRBJ2-2	TRBD2	few	TRBV18	CASSPLTSGTGELFF	TGTGCCAGCTCACCATTAACTAGCGGCACCGGGGAGCTGTTTTTT
TRBJ2-5	.	.	TRBV6-6	CASSYLSGEPNQETQYF	TGTGCCAGCAGTTACTTGTCTGGGGAACCCAACCAAGAGACCCAGTACTTC